Following are 20 T cell receptor beta chains from one sample sequenced in a study of blood T cell repertoires in COVID-19. TCRdb's table, derived via immunoSEQ multiplex PCR, lists solely in-frame clones and lacks some. In the table there are 39,000 or so clones, roughly nine tenths of which are singletons. Sequencing input: peripheral blood. The receptors stem from a man in his forties or fifties with active COVID-19.

The chain is built from TRBV4-1 and TRBJ2-1, with D possibly being TRBD1 (5 bases). Per the germline V gene, CDR1 is MGHRA and CDR2 is YSYEKL. V shed 1 base and J shed 7 bases, with 14 bases lying between them. The CDR3 loop spans 15 amino acids. The CDR3 spells CASSQVWGARNEQFF. CDR3 nucleotide sequence: TGCGCCAGCAGCCAAGTTTGGGGCGCGAGGAATGAGCAGTTCTTC.

The chain couples TRBV7-2 to TRBJ1-5; TRBD1 might be the D (6 bases). This CDR3 has 15 residues. V lost 4 bases to trimming and J lost 5 bases, with 15 bases between them. From germline, CDR1 is SGHTA and CDR2 FQGNSA. The CDR3 DNA follows: TGTGCCAGCAGCTCGATCTCTGGGACATATCAGCCCCAGCATTTT. This sequence encodes CASSSISGTYQPQHF. Complete variable domain (other parts from reference TRBV7-2 and TRBJ1-5): GAGVSQSPSNKVTEKGKDVELRCDPISGHTALYWYRQSLGQGLEFLIYFQGNSAPDKSGLPSDRFSAERTGGSVSTLTIQRTQQEDSAVYLCASSSISGTYQPQHFGDGTRLSIL.

V and J are TRBV29-1 and TRBJ2-1; the D gene is possibly TRBD2 (6 bases). Germline assignment: CDR1 SQVTM and CDR2 ANQGSEA. The CDR3 has 13 residues. V lost 4 bases to trimming and J lost 3 bases, with 10 bases between them. The CDR3 sequence: CSVALAIYNEQFF. The CDR3 DNA follows: TGCAGCGTTGCCCTAGCGATCTACAATGAGCAGTTCTTC.

The chain has TRBV5-1 and TRBJ1-3; 12 nucleotides align to TRBD1. With V trimmed by 2 bases and J by 1 base, 7 bases remained unmatched. This CDR3 is built from 18 residues. Germline CDR1 is SGHRS and CDR2 is YFSETQ. This CDR3 is CASSFEGTGGASGNTIYF. Here the CDR3 DNA reads TGCGCCAGCAGCTTTGAAGGGACAGGGGGCGCATCTGGAAACACCATATATTTT. The full variable domain, completed using reference TRBV5-1 and TRBJ1-3, is KAGVTQTPRYLIKTRGQQVTLSCSPISGHRSVSWYQQTPGQGLQFLFEYFSETQRNKGNFPGRFSGRQFSNSRSEMNVSTLELGDSALYLCASSFEGTGGASGNTIYFGEGSWLTVV.

The chain has TRBV14 and TRBJ1-1, with TRBD1 identical over 8 bases. The CDR3 extends over 13 amino acids. The germline V gene has CDR1 SGHDN and CDR2 FVKESK. The V gene end was trimmed by 4 bases and the J gene end by 4 bases; junction bases not matched to a gene: 2. The CDR3 coding sequence is TGTGCCAGCAGCCTCACAGGGGGCACTGAAGCTTTCTTT. Translated: CASSLTGGTEAFF.

The chain is built from TRBV5-1 and TRBJ1-1; 10 nucleotides line up with TRBD1. V shed 4 bases and J 1 base; nucleotides not matched to a gene: 10. The CDR3 sequence is 17 residues long. The germline V gene encodes CDR1 SGHRS and CDR2 YFSETQ. For the CDR3, the DNA is TGCGCCAGCAGCACCCGGGACAGGGGCAGGGGGAACACTGAAGCTTTCTTT. It specifies CASSTRDRGRGNTEAFF.

The chain carries TRBV4-1 and TRBJ1-3; D may be TRBD1 (5 bases). Germline V CDR1 and CDR2: MGHRA, YSYEKL. The CDR3 consists of 15 residues. Trimming cost V 6 bases and J 0 bases, with 12 bases left between them. In DNA, the CDR3 is TGCGCCAGCAGTGGTTGGGACTTCTCTGGAAACACCATATATTTT. This encodes CASSGWDFSGNTIYF.

The chain couples TRBV9 to TRBJ1-2, with a tentative D call TRBD1 (5 bases). Germline V gives CDR1 SGDLS, CDR2 YYNGEE. V was clipped by 4 bases and J by 8 bases, with 18 bases between them. The CDR3 runs 14 residues. The CDR3 loop reads CASSLTGGGEGYTF. The CDR3 DNA sequence: TGTGCCAGCAGCCTCACGGGGGGAGGTGAAGGCTACACCTTC.

The chain links TRBV3-1 (or the pseudogene TRBV3-2) to TRBJ2-3; 7 bases are a match to TRBD1. The CDR3 has 15 residues. Germline lookup yields CDR1 LGHDT and CDR2 YNNKEL (reference sequence). The ends lost 4 bases at V and 11 bases at J; junction bases unmatched: 15. CDR3 in DNA: TGTGCCAGCAGCCCGAAGGGGGCAGTATCGTTTCGGCAGTATTTT. Translated, it gives CASSPKGAVSFRQYF.

The chain joins TRBV2 to TRBJ2-7, with TRBD1 identical over 8 bases. The length of the CDR3 is 14 residues. Germline V gene sequence: CDR1 SNHLY, CDR2 FYNNEI. Trimming at V came to 7 bases and at J to 3 bases, leaving 8 bases not matched to a gene. The CDR3 loop reads CASTGQGYNYEQYF. The CDR3 nucleotides are TGTGCCAGCACCGGACAGGGATATAACTACGAGCAGTACTTC.

The chain has TRBV27 and TRBJ2-7; D may be TRBD2 (6 bases). Germline V gives CDR1 MNHEY, CDR2 SMNVEV (reference sequence). This CDR3 contains 17 residues. With 3 bases removed from V and 2 bases from J, the gap between germline ends came to 20 bases. CDR3 coding DNA: TGTGCCAGCAGTTTTCGGTTTTTCGGGGGTACCACCTACGAGCAGTACTTC. This gives the protein CASSFRFFGGTTYEQYF.

The chain has TRBV3-1 (or the pseudogene TRBV3-2) and TRBJ1-2; tentatively, D is TRBD1 (6 bases). Germline lookup yields CDR1 LGHDT and CDR2 YNNKEL (reference sequence). Trimming pared 2 bases from V and 2 bases from J, leaving 15 bases between. The CDR3 spans 16 residues. CDR3 residues: CASSQSGGRGNYGYTF. CDR3 bases: TGTGCCAGCAGCCAATCCGGGGGGCGGGGAAACTATGGCTACACCTTC.

This chain links TRBV7-9 with TRBJ1-1; D is uncertain. The CDR3 has 14 residues. V gave up 2 bases and J gave up 0 bases, with 7 bases separating them. Looked up from germline, CDR1 is SEHNR and CDR2 is FQNEAQ (reference sequence). The CDR3 DNA is TGTGCCAGCAGCTTACCAGGATTGAACACTGAAGCTTTCTTT. This sequence encodes CASSLPGLNTEAFF.

V gene TRBV7-2 combines with J gene TRBJ1-6; D might be TRBD1 (5 bases). Trimming removed 3 bases at V and 9 bases at J, with 12 bases between. The CDR3 sequence is 14 residues long. Germline V gene sequence: CDR1 SGHTA, CDR2 FQGNSA. The CDR3 bases are TGTGCCAGCAGCTTCGTCAGGGTCCGTTCACCCCTCCACTTT. It is translated as CASSFVRVRSPLHF.

The rearrangement uses TRBV6-4 and TRBJ2-4, with TRBD2 as a possible D gene (6 bases). The CDR3 length is 15 residues. V shed 3 bases and J shed 0 bases, with 9 bases lying between them. The germline V gene has CDR1 MRHNA and CDR2 SNTAGT. CDR3 DNA sequence: TGTGCCAGCAGTGAGGGGAGGTTAGCCAAAAACATTCAGTACTTC. Translated: CASSEGRLAKNIQYF.

This chain joins TRBV7-2 and TRBJ2-1; 8 positions agree with TRBD2. In germline, CDR1 is SGHTA, CDR2 FQGNSA. This CDR3 spans 15 amino acids. J lost 2 bases, V lost 3 bases, and 3 bases had no gene match. Here the CDR3 reads CASSFGGATYNEQFF. The CDR3 coding sequence is TGTGCCAGCAGCTTCGGGGGGGCTACCTACAATGAGCAGTTCTTC.

In its sample, this clone was seen a few times. The chain uses TRBV3-1 (or the pseudogene TRBV3-2) and TRBJ2-2; TRBD2 matches at 14 bases. CDR3 size: 15 residues. Germline CDR1 is LGHDT and CDR2 is YNNKEL (reference sequence). With V trimmed by 4 bases and J by 9 bases, 4 bases remained unmatched. The CDR3: CASSPGLAGGRELFF. The CDR3 bases are TGTGCCAGCAGCCCCGGACTAGCGGGAGGCCGGGAGCTGTTTTTT.

The V and J genes are TRBV19 and TRBJ2-2; the D gene is possibly TRBD1 (6 bases). The CDR3 is 15 residues long. Trimming removed 3 bases at V and 1 base at J, with 9 bases between. Germline CDR1 is LNHDA and CDR2 is SQIVND (reference sequence). The CDR3 DNA reads as TGTGCCAGTAGTATCGGACAGTTGAACACCGGGGAGCTGTTTTTT. This gives the protein CASSIGQLNTGELFF.

The V gene is TRBV30, the J gene TRBJ2-3; TRBD2 might be the D (5 bases). Germline V lookup: CDR1 GTSNPN, CDR2 SVGIG (reference sequence). The V and J ends lost 0 bases and 5 bases respectively, with 6 bases between them. There are 12 residues in the CDR3. CDR3 nucleotide sequence: TGTGCCTGGAGTGTTCGGGGAGATACGCAGTATTTT. This encodes CAWSVRGDTQYF.

The gene calls are TRBV7-3 and TRBJ2-2, with 8 bases matching TRBD1. CDR1 and CDR2 (germline): SGHTA, FQGTGA. V dropped 5 bases and J dropped 6; count of bases not matched to a gene: 5. The CDR3 runs to 14 residues. CDR3 nucleotides: TGTGCCAGCAGCCCGGGACAGGCCGCCGGGGAGCTGTTTTTT. The encoded protein is CASSPGQAAGELFF.